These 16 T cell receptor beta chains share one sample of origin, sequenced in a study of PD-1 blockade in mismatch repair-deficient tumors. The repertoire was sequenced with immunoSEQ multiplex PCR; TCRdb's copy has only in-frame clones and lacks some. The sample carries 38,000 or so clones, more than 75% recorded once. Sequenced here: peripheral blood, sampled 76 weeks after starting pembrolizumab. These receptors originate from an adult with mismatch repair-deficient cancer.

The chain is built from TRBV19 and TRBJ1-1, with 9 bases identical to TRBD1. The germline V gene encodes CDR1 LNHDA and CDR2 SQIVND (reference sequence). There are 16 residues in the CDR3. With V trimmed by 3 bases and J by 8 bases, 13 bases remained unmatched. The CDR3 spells CASSIGGQGQRSEAFF. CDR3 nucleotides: TGTGCCAGTAGTATCGGTGGACAGGGGCAGAGGTCGGAAGCTTTCTTT.

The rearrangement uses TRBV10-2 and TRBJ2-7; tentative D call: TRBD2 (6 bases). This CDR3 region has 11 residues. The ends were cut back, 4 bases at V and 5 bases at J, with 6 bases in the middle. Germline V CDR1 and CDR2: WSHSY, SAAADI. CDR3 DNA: TGCGCCAGCAGTGGGAGGGACGAGCAGTACTTC. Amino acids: CASSGRDEQYF.

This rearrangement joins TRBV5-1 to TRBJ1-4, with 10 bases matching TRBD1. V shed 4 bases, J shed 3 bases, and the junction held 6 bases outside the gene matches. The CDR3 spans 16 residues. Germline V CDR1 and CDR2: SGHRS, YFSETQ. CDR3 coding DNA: TGCGCCAGCAGCCTGACAGGGGGCGTCGCTAATGAAAAACTGTTTTTT. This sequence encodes CASSLTGGVANEKLFF.

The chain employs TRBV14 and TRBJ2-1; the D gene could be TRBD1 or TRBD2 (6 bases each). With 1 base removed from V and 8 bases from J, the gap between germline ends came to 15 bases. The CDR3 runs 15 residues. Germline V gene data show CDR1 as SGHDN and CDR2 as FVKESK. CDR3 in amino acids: CASSQVGGGIYEQFF. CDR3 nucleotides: TGTGCCAGCAGCCAAGTAGGAGGGGGAATTTATGAGCAGTTCTTC. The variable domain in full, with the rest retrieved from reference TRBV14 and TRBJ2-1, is EAGVTQFPSHSVIEKGQTVTLRCDPISGHDNLYWYRRVMGKEIKFLLHFVKESKQDESGMPNNRFLAERTGGTYSTLKVQPAELEDSGVYFCASSQVGGGIYEQFFGPGTRLTVL.

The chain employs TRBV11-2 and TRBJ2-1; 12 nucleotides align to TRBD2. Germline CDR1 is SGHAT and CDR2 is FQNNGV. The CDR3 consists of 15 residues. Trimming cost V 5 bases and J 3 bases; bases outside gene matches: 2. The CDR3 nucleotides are TGTGCCAGCAGCCGGACTAGCGGGAACTACAATGAGCAGTTCTTC. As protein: CASSRTSGNYNEQFF. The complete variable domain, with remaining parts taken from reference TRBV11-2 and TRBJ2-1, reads EAGVAQSPRYKIIEKRQSVAFWCNPISGHATLYWYQQILGQGPKLLIQFQNNGVVDDSQLPKDRFSAERLKGVDSTLKIQPAKLEDSAVYLCASSRTSGNYNEQFFGPGTRLTVL.

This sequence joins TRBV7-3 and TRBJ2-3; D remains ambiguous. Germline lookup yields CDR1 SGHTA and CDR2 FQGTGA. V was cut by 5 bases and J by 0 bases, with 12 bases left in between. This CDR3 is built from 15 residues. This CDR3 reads CASSALGLSTDTQYF. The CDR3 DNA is TGTGCCAGCAGCGCCTTGGGTCTTAGCACAGATACGCAGTATTTT.

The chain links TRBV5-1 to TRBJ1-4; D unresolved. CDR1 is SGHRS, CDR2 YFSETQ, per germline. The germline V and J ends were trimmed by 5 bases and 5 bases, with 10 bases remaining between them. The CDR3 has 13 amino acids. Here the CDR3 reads CASRWADNEKLFF. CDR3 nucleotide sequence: TGCGCCAGCAGATGGGCTGACAATGAAAAACTGTTTTTT.

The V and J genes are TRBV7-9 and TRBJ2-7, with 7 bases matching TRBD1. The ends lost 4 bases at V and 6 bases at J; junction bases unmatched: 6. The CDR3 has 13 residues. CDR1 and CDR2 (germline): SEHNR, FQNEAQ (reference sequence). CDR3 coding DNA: TGTGCCAGCAGCTGGGACAGCTCTCTCGAGCAGTACTTC. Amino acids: CASSWDSSLEQYF.

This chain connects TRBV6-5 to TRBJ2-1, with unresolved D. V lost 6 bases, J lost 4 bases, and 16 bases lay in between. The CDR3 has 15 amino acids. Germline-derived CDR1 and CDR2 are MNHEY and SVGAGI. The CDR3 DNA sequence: TGTGCCAGCAGCCCAGTATCCAGTCCATACAATGAGCAGTTCTTC. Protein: CASSPVSSPYNEQFF.

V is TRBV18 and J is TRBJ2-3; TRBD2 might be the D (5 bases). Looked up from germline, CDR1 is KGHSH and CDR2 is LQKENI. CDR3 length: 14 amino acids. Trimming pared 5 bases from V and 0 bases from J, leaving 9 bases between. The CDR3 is CASSRGPSTDTQYF. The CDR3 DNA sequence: TGTGCCAGCTCAAGAGGGCCCAGCACAGATACGCAGTATTTT.

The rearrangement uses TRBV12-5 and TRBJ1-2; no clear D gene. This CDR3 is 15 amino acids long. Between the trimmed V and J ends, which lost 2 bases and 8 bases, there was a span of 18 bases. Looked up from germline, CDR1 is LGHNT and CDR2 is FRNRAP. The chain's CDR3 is CASGLILSGIGGYTF. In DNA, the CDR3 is TGTGCTAGTGGTTTGATATTGTCCGGGATCGGAGGCTACACCTTC.

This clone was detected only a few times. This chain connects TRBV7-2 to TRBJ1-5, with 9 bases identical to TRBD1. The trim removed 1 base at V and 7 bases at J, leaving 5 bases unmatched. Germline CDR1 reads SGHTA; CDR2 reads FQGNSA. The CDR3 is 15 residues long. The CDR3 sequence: CASSLGGQGHQPQHF. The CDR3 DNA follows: TGTGCCAGCAGCTTAGGGGGACAGGGCCACCAGCCCCAGCATTTT.

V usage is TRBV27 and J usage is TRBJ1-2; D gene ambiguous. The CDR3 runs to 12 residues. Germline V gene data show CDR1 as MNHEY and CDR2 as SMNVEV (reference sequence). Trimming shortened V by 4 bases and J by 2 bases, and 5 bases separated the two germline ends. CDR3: CASSSGNYGYTF. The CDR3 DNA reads TGTGCCAGCAGTTCCGGGAACTATGGCTACACCTTC.

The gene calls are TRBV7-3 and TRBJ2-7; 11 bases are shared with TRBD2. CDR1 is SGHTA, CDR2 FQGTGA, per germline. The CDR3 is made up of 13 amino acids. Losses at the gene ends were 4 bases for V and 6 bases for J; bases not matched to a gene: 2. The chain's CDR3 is CASSSLAGGEQYF. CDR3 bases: TGTGCCAGCAGCTCGCTAGCGGGAGGCGAGCAGTACTTC.

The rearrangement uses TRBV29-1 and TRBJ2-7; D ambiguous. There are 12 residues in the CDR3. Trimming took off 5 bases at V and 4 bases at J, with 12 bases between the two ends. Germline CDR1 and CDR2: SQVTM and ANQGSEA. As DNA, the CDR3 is TGCAGCGTTCGTAAGGGTCAATACGAGCAGTACTTC. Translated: CSVRKGQYEQYF.

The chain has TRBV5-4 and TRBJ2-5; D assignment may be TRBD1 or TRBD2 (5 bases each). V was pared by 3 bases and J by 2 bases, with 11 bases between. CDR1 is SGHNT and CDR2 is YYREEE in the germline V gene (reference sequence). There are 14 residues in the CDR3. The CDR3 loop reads CASSSGTVQETQYF. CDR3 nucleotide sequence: TGTGCCAGCAGCTCGGGGACGGTACAAGAGACCCAGTACTTC.